This is a list of T cell receptor beta chains from one sample in a study of cytomegalovirus exposure and HLA in healthy donors. Clones were read by immunoSEQ multiplex PCR, and TCRdb kept only the in-frame ones, dropping some. The table has approximately 150,000 clones, 75% to 90% seen once. The sample was PBMCs. The receptors here all came from a woman under 40 in good health and CMV-seronegative. Each CDR3 is given with its conserved first and last residue. The order of the fields is clone size, D gene, V gene, J gene, CDR3 protein, CDR3 DNA. D genes are given only for firm matches. For some rows the clone size is stated as once, few or many, or as a class when expanded; others skip it.

>few|NA|TRBV2|TRBJ1-2
CASRMKGDYGYTF
TGTGCCAGCAGGATGAAGGGAGACTATGGCTACACCTTC
>NA|TRBD2|TRBV7-9|TRBJ2-3
CSSSPRLAGVYTDTQYF
TGTTCCAGCAGCCCGAGACTAGCGGGGGTGTACACAGATACGCAGTATTTT
>NA|NA|TRBV2|TRBJ2-5
CASSGSGGYQETQYF
TGTGCCAGCAGTGGGTCAGGGGGGTACCAAGAGACCCAGTACTTC
>few|TRBD1|TRBV2|TRBJ1-5
CASSEGQGYQPQHF
TGTGCCAGCAGCGAGGGACAGGGCTATCAGCCCCAGCATTTT
>once|TRBD1|TRBV12-5|TRBJ2-2
CASGSWDRVRGELFF
TGTGCTAGTGGTTCCTGGGACAGGGTACGCGGGGAGCTGTTTTTT
>NA|TRBD1|TRBV18|TRBJ2-5
CASSQTQGVPQETQYF
TGTGCCAGCTCTCAAACACAGGGGGTTCCTCAAGAGACCCAGTACTTC
>once|TRBD2|TRBV6-4|TRBJ2-3
CASSAQAGLAGVDTQYF
TGTGCCAGCAGCGCTCAAGCGGGGCTAGCGGGAGTGGATACGCAGTATTTT
>NA|NA|TRBV6-1|TRBJ1-2
CASSDPGVGYGYTF
TGTGCCAGCAGTGATCCGGGAGTAGGTTATGGCTACACCTTC
>NA|TRBD2|TRBV7-2|TRBJ2-2
CASSLAAGRLAPGELFF
TGTGCCAGCAGCTTAGCTGCGGGTAGACTAGCTCCCGGGGAGCTGTTTTTT
>NA|NA|TRBV20-1|TRBJ1-1
CSRMLGGGAFF
TGCAGCCGAATGCTGGGGGGGGGAGCTTTCTTT
>NA|TRBD2|TRBV6-1|TRBJ2-3
CASRPLAGATDTQYF
TGTGCCAGCAGGCCACTAGCGGGAGCAACAGATACGCAGTATTTT
>NA|TRBD1|TRBV7-9|TRBJ2-1
CSSSPRGTGWGNEQFF
TGTTCCAGCAGCCCTAGGGGGACAGGGTGGGGCAATGAGCAGTTCTTC
>NA|TRBD2|TRBV7-9|TRBJ2-5
CASSASGLAEPKQYF
TGTGCCAGCAGCGCGTCCGGACTAGCTGAACCAAAGCAGTACTTC
>NA|TRBD1|TRBV4-2|TRBJ1-2
CASSRPGQGQDGYTF
TGTGCCAGCAGCCGCCCTGGACAGGGGCAAGATGGCTACACCTTC
>NA|TRBD1|TRBV10-3|TRBJ1-2
CAISDRTTGGENGYTF
TGTGCCATCAGCGACCGAACAACAGGGGGCGAAAATGGCTACACCTTC
>NA|NA|TRBV14|TRBJ1-1
CASSQVNRNTEAFF
TGTGCCAGCAGCCAAGTTAACAGGAACACTGAAGCTTTCTTT
>NA|TRBD1|TRBV11-1|TRBJ2-7
CASSLAWTGSYEQYF
TGTGCCAGCAGCTTAGCCTGGACAGGTTCCTACGAGCAGTACTTC
>NA|NA|TRBV5-1|TRBJ1-6
CASTPGERNSPLHF
TGCGCCAGCACCCCGGGGGAACGGAATTCACCCCTCCACTTT
>NA|NA|TRBV2|TRBJ1-5
CASSRVNSNQPQHF
TGTGCCAGCAGTCGGGTCAATAGCAATCAGCCCCAGCATTTT
>NA|TRBD2|TRBV6-4|TRBJ2-3
CASSDQSGGSGSDTQYF
TGTGCCAGCAGCGACCAGTCTGGCGGGAGTGGATCAGATACGCAGTATTTT
>NA|TRBD1|TRBV27|TRBJ1-5
CASSLGGGPNQPQHF
TGTGCCAGCTCACTAGGGGGCGGCCCGAATCAGCCCCAGCATTTT
>NA|TRBD2|TRBV28|TRBJ2-3
CASSSYIGGSGGTDTQYF
TGTGCCAGCAGTTCCTATATCGGCGGGAGTGGCGGCACAGATACGCAGTATTTT
>NA|NA|TRBV5-4|TRBJ2-7
CASSPGTLIYEQYF
TGTGCCAGCAGCCCTGGGACATTAATCTACGAGCAGTACTTC
>NA|NA|TRBV27|TRBJ1-1
CASSFSFRGSTEAFF
TGTGCCAGCAGTTTCTCATTCAGGGGAAGCACTGAAGCTTTCTTT
>once|TRBD1|TRBV27|TRBJ2-5
CASTPGGTEETQYF
TGTGCCAGCACCCCAGGTGGGACAGAAGAGACCCAGTACTTC
>NA|NA|TRBV11-3|TRBJ2-7
CASSFGTQVNEQYF
TGTGCCAGCAGCTTCGGGACACAGGTCAACGAGCAGTACTTC
>NA|NA|TRBV20-1|TRBJ1-6
CSARGGSPLHF
TGCAGTGCTAGGGGGGGTTCACCCCTCCACTTT
>NA|TRBD1|TRBV6-4|TRBJ2-7
CASRCRDRDYEQYF
TGTGCCAGCAGGTGCCGGGACAGAGACTACGAGCAGTACTTC
>NA|TRBD1|TRBV7-9|TRBJ1-2
CASSVGQRNFNGYTF
TGTGCCAGCAGCGTGGGACAGAGAAATTTCAATGGCTACACCTTC
>NA|TRBD1|TRBV6-6|TRBJ2-5
CASSYTDRVETQYF
TGTGCCAGCAGTTACACGGACAGGGTTGAGACCCAGTACTTC
>NA|TRBD2|TRBV5-4|TRBJ2-1
CASSLTSGAYNEQFF
TGTGCCAGCAGCCTTACTAGCGGGGCCTACAATGAGCAGTTCTTC
>NA|NA|TRBV10-3|TRBJ1-2
CAIRKDGGYGYTF
TGTGCCATCAGAAAGGACGGGGGGTATGGCTACACCTTC
>NA|NA|TRBV30|TRBJ1-2
CAWSLSGEEGYTF
TGTGCCTGGAGCTTATCGGGTGAGGAGGGCTACACCTTC
>NA|TRBD2|TRBV7-9|TRBJ2-7
CSSSLAGLETATYEQYF
TGTTCCAGCAGCTTAGCGGGGCTAGAGACCGCAACCTACGAGCAGTACTTC
>few|NA|TRBV5-1|TRBJ2-7
CASSLDGQPYEQYF
TGCGCCAGCAGCTTAGATGGACAGCCCTACGAGCAGTACTTC